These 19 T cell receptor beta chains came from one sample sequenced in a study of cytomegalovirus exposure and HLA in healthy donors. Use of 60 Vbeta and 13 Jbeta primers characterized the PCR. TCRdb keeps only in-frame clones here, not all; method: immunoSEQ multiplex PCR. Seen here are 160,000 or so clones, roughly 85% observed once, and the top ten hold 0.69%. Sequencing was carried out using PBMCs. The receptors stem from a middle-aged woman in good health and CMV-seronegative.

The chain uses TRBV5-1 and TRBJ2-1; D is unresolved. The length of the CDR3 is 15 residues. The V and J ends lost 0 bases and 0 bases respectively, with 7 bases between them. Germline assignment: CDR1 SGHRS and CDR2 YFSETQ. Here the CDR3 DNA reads TGCGCCAGCAGCTTGGGCCCGAGCTCCTACAATGAGCAGTTCTTC. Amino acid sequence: CASSLGPSSYNEQFF.

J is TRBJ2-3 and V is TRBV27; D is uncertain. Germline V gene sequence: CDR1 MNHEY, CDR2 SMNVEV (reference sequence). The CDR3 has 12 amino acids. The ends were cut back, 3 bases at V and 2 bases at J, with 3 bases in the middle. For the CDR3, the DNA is TGTGCCAGCAGTTTTCTCACAGATACGCAGTATTTT. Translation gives CASSFLTDTQYF.

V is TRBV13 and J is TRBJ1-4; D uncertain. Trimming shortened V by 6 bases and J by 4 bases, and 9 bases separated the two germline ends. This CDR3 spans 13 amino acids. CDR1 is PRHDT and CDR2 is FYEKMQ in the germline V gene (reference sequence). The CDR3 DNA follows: TGTGCCAGCAGACGGCGGGATAATGAAAAACTGTTTTTT. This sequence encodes CASRRRDNEKLFF.

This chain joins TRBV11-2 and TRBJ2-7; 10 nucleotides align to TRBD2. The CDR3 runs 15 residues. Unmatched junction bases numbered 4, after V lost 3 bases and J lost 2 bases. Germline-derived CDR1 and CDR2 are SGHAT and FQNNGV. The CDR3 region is CASSFSGGETYEQYF. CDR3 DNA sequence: TGTGCCAGCAGCTTCAGCGGGGGGGAAACCTACGAGCAGTACTTC.

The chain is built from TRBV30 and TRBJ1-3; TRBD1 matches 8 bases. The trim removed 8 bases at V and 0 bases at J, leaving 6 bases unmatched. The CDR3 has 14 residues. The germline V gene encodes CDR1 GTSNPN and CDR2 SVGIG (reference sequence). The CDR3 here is CAAGQGFSGNTIYF. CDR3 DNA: TGTGCCGCAGGACAGGGCTTCTCTGGAAACACCATATATTTT.

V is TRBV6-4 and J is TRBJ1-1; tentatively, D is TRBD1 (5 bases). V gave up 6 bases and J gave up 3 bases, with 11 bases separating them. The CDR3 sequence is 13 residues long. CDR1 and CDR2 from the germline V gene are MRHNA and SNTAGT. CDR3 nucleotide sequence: TGTGCCAGCAGCAGGGTATGGGACACTGAAGCTTTCTTT. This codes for CASSRVWDTEAFF.

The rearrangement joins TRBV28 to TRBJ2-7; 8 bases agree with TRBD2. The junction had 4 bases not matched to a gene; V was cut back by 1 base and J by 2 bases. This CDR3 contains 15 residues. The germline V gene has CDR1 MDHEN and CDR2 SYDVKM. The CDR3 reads CASSLFSGTTYEQYF. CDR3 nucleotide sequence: TGTGCCAGCAGTTTATTTAGCGGGACGACCTACGAGCAGTACTTC.

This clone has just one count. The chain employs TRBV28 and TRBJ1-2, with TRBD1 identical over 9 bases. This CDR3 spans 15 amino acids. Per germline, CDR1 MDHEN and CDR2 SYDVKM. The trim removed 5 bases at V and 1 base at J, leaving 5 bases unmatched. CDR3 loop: CASSVTGGDNYGYTF. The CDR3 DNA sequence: TGTGCCAGCAGTGTCACAGGGGGCGATAACTATGGCTACACCTTC.

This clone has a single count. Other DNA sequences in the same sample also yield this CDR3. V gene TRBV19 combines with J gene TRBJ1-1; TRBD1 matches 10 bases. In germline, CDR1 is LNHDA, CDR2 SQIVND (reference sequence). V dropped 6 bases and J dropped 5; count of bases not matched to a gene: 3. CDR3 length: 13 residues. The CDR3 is CASSRDRGTEAFF. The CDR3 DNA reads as TGTGCCAGTAGCCGGGACAGGGGTACTGAAGCTTTCTTT.

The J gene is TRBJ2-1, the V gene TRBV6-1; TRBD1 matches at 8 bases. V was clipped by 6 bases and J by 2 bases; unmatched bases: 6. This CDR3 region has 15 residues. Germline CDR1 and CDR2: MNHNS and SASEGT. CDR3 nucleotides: TGTGCCAGCAGGGCTGACAGGGGCACCTACAATGAGCAGTTCTTC. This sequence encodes CASRADRGTYNEQFF.

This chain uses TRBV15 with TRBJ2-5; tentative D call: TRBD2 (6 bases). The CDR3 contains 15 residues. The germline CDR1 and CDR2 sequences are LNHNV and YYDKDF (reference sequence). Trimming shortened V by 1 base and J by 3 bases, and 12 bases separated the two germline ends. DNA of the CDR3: TGTGCCACCAGCAGAGTGGGCGGGGAGAAAGAGACCCAGTACTTC. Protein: CATSRVGGEKETQYF.

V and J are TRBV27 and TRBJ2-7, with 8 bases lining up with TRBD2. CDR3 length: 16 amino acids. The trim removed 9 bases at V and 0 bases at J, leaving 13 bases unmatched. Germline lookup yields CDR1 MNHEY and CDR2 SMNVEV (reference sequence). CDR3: CARSGRGGTYSYEQYF. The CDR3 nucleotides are TGTGCCAGGAGTGGACGGGGGGGGACCTACTCCTACGAGCAGTACTTC.

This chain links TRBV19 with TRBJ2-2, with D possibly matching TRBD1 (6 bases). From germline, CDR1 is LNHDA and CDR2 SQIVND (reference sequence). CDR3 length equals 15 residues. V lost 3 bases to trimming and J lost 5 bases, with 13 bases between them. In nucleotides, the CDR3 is TGTGCCAGTAGTATTACACAGGGCCGAACCGGGGAGCTGTTTTTT. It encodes CASSITQGRTGELFF.

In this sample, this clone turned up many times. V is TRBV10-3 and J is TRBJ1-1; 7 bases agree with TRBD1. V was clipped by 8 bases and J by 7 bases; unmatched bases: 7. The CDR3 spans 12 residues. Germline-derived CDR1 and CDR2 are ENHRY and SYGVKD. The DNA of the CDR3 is TGTGCCATCTGGGTCGCAGGGGGTGAAGCTTTCTTT. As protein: CAIWVAGGEAFF.

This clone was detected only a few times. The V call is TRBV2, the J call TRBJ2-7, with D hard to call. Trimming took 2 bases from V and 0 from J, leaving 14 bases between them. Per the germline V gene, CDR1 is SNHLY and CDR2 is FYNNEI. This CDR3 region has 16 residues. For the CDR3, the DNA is TGTGCCAGCAGTGAACCTGGCAGGCACAACTCCTACGAGCAGTACTTC. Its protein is CASSEPGRHNSYEQYF.

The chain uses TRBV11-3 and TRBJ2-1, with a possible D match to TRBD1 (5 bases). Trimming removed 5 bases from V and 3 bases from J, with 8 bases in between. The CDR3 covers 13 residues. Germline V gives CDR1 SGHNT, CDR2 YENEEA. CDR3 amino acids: CASSPQGYNEQFF. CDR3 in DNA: TGTGCCAGCAGCCCCCAGGGCTACAATGAGCAGTTCTTC.

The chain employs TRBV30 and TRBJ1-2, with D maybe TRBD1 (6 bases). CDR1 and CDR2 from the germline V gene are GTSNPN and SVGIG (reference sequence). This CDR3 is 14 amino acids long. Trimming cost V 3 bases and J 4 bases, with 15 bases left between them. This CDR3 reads CAWRWGRGGYGYTF. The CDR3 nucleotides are TGTGCCTGGAGGTGGGGTAGGGGGGGCTATGGCTACACCTTC.

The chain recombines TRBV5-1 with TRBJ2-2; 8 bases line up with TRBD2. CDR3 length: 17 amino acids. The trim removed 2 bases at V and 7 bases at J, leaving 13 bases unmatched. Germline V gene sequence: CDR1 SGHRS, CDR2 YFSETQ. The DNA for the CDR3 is TGCGCCAGCAGCTTCCCCGGGACTAGAATTCGAGGCGGGGAGCTGTTTTTT. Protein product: CASSFPGTRIRGGELFF.

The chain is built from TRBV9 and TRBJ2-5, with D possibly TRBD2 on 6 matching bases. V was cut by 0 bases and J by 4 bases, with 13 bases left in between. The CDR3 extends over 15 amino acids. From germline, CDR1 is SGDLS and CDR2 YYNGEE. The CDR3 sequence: CASSVVFGGIETQYF. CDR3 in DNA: TGTGCCAGCAGCGTAGTCTTCGGGGGAATAGAGACCCAGTACTTC.